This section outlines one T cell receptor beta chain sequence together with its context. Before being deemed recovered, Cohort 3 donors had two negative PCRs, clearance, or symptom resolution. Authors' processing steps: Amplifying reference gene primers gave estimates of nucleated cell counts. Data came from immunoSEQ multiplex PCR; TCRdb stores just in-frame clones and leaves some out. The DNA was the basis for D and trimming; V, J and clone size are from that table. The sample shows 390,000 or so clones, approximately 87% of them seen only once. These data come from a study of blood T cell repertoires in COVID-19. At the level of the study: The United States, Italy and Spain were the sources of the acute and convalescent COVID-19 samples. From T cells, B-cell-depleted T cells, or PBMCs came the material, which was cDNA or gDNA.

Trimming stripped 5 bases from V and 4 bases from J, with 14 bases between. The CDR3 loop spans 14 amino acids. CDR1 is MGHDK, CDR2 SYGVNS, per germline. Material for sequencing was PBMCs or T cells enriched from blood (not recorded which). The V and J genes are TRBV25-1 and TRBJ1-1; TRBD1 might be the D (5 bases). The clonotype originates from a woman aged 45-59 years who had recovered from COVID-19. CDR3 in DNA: TGTGCCAGCAGTACCTCGGGGGTAGTCACTGAAGCTTTCTTT. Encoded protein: CASSTSGVVTEAFF.